Shown below are 30 T cell receptor beta chains from a single sample sequenced in a study of shared clonotypes between healthy human individuals. CD45RO negativity and positive selection for CCR7 defined naive CD8 cells, a population that excluded terminally differentiated effector memory CD45RA+ cells. Clones were sequenced by immunoSEQ multiplex PCR, and TCRdb holds only the in-frame ones, with some missing. The sample lists a few million clones; 85% to 95% were seen once. Sequencing used naive CD8+ T cells from PBMCs. Receptor source: a man between 18 and 29 years old in good health. Some clones in this sample may be carry-over from other donors' samples.

This clone was seen a handful of times. This specimen includes other DNA sequences encoding the same CDR3. This chain connects TRBV6-5 to TRBJ1-1, with D possibly TRBD1 on 5 matching bases. This CDR3 contains 14 residues. From germline, CDR1 is MNHEY and CDR2 SVGAGI. The germline V and J ends were trimmed by 6 bases and 1 base, with 12 bases remaining between them. The DNA of the CDR3 is TGTGCCAGCAGCCCGGGGGGACCGAACACTGAAGCTTTCTTT. Translated, it gives CASSPGGPNTEAFF.

This chain links TRBV27 with TRBJ1-2; 11 bases line up with TRBD1. Germline V CDR1 and CDR2: MNHEY, SMNVEV (reference sequence). Trimming at V came to 5 bases and at J to 2 bases, leaving 4 bases not matched to a gene. The CDR3 sequence is 15 residues long. CDR3 residues: CASSHRDRGNYGYTF. As DNA, the CDR3 is TGTGCCAGCAGTCATAGGGACAGGGGGAACTATGGCTACACCTTC.

The rearrangement links TRBV6-1 to TRBJ2-1; no reliable D call. The CDR3 contains 14 residues. The germline V gene encodes CDR1 MNHNS and CDR2 SASEGT. V lost 3 bases, J lost 9 bases, and 15 bases lay in between. The CDR3: CASSDYSQKSEQFF. The CDR3 DNA follows: TGTGCCAGCAGTGATTACAGTCAAAAGAGTGAGCAGTTCTTC.

The chain carries TRBV7-9 and TRBJ2-5; D call uncertain. The CDR3 length is 14 residues. Germline-derived CDR1 and CDR2 are SEHNR and FQNEAQ (reference sequence). V was clipped by 5 bases and J by 1 base, with 11 bases between them. CDR3 DNA: TGTGCCAGCAGCGTACGGACGGTCCAAGAGACCCAGTACTTC. Translated: CASSVRTVQETQYF.

DNA for the CDR3: TGTGCCAGCAACGGGGAATCTAGCACAGATACGCAGTATTTT. Translation: CASNGESSTDTQYF. The chain employs TRBV28 and TRBJ2-3; D is perhaps TRBD2 (5 bases). CDR1 and CDR2 from the germline V gene are MDHEN and SYDVKM. The CDR3 runs 14 residues. V was clipped by 7 bases and J by 0 bases, with 11 bases between them.

The chain recombines TRBV27 with TRBJ2-1; possibly TRBD1 or TRBD2 for D (5 bases each). The V and J ends lost 1 base and 6 bases respectively, with 13 bases between them. The CDR3 sequence is 15 residues long. Per germline, CDR1 MNHEY and CDR2 SMNVEV (reference sequence). CDR3 amino acids: CASSLWGSRVNEQFF. The DNA for the CDR3 is TGTGCCAGCAGTTTATGGGGGAGTCGGGTCAATGAGCAGTTCTTC.

This chain links TRBV7-9 with TRBJ2-7; D gene unclear. Trimming cost V 0 bases and J 5 bases, with 14 bases left between them. Germline assignment: CDR1 SEHNR and CDR2 FQNEAQ (reference sequence). The CDR3 has 15 residues. CDR3 in amino acids: CASSLAGVDADEQYF. CDR3 DNA sequence: TGTGCCAGCAGCTTAGCTGGGGTCGACGCAGACGAGCAGTACTTC.

This rearrangement joins TRBV5-1 to TRBJ2-3, with a weak D call TRBD2 (6 bases). The CDR3 contains 16 residues. With 1 base removed from V and 2 bases from J, the gap between germline ends came to 14 bases. The germline gives CDR1 SGHRS, CDR2 YFSETQ. The CDR3 sequence: CASSLKPRELTDTQYF. CDR3 bases: TGCGCCAGCAGCTTGAAACCGCGGGAACTCACAGATACGCAGTATTTT. The variable domain in full, with the rest retrieved from reference TRBV5-1 and TRBJ2-3, is KAGVTQTPRYLIKTRGQQVTLSCSPISGHRSVSWYQQTPGQGLQFLFEYFSETQRNKGNFPGRFSGRQFSNSRSEMNVSTLELGDSALYLCASSLKPRELTDTQYFGPGTRLTVL.

The chain carries TRBV7-2 and TRBJ2-1; possibly TRBD2 for D (5 bases). V gave up 6 bases and J gave up 0 bases, with 12 bases separating them. Germline loops: CDR1 SGHTA, CDR2 FQGNSA. The CDR3 contains 15 residues. The CDR3 sequence: CASRPTGSSYNEQFF. The CDR3 coding sequence is TGTGCCAGCAGACCCACTGGGAGCTCCTACAATGAGCAGTTCTTC.

This clone was found once. The rearrangement uses TRBV28 and TRBJ1-1; D possibly corresponds to TRBD1 (6 bases). The CDR3 covers 16 residues. Germline lookup yields CDR1 MDHEN and CDR2 SYDVKM. The V gene lost 3 bases and the J gene lost 1 base, with 15 bases spanning the gap. Here the CDR3 reads CASSFLRGARNTEAFF. The CDR3 region has the DNA TGTGCCAGCAGTTTCCTTCGGGGGGCGCGGAACACTGAAGCTTTCTTT.

The gene calls are TRBV15 and TRBJ2-1; 8 positions match TRBD1. Per germline, CDR1 LNHNV and CDR2 YYDKDF (reference sequence). With V trimmed by 7 bases and J by 5 bases, 7 bases remained unmatched. The CDR3 length is 14 residues. The CDR3: CATTDRGPDNEQFF. CDR3 DNA sequence: TGTGCCACCACCGACAGGGGCCCTGACAATGAGCAGTTCTTC.

V gene TRBV27 combines with J gene TRBJ2-7; TRBD1 aligns across 7 bases. CDR3 length: 14 residues. The V and J ends lost 6 bases and 5 bases, in that order; junction bases with no gene match: 10. In germline, CDR1 is MNHEY, CDR2 SMNVEV (reference sequence). CDR3 DNA: TGTGCCAGCAGGTCCCGACAGGGTCCTCACGAGCAGTACTTC. This translates into CASRSRQGPHEQYF.

J is TRBJ2-7 and V is TRBV27; possibly TRBD2 for D (5 bases). The CDR3 runs 13 residues. Trimming pared 8 bases from V and 5 bases from J, leaving 16 bases between. Germline V gene sequence: CDR1 MNHEY, CDR2 SMNVEV (reference sequence). The DNA for the CDR3 is TGTGCCAGCCGTCCTTCGGACGGGGACGAGCAGTACTTC. Its protein is CASRPSDGDEQYF.

The chain carries TRBV28 and TRBJ2-1, with a possible D match to TRBD2 (6 bases). The CDR3 has 16 amino acids. The ends were cut back, 7 bases at V and 0 bases at J, with 16 bases in the middle. Germline V gene lookup returns CDR1 MDHEN and CDR2 SYDVKM. The CDR3 nucleotides read TGTGCCAGCAACAGTTTATTGGGGGGCTCCTACAATGAGCAGTTCTTC. Amino acids: CASNSLLGGSYNEQFF.

The CDR3 here is CASMGLAGGEETQYF. The CDR3, as DNA: TGTGCCAGCATGGGACTAGCGGGAGGAGAGGAGACCCAGTACTTC. V and J are TRBV27 and TRBJ2-5, with 15 bases identical to TRBD2. Trimming removed 7 bases from V and 5 bases from J; junction bases left unmatched: 5. Germline values: CDR1 MNHEY, CDR2 SMNVEV (reference sequence). This CDR3 has 15 amino acids.

The CDR3 region has the DNA TGTGCCAGCAGTGGGGGATGGCCCGGAGATACGCAGTATTTT. This gives the protein CASSGGWPGDTQYF. This chain connects TRBV6-1 to TRBJ2-3; D gene ambiguous. The CDR3 sequence is 14 residues long. The V end lost 4 bases, the J end lost 5 bases, and 13 bases lay between the germline ends. Germline lookup yields CDR1 MNHNS and CDR2 SASEGT.

The chain links TRBV27 to TRBJ2-6; D may be TRBD1 or TRBD2 (5 bases each). Germline V CDR1 and CDR2: MNHEY, SMNVEV (reference sequence). V lost 5 bases and J 4 bases, leaving 15 bases between the germline ends. The CDR3 is 16 residues long. The CDR3 sequence: CASSPRDRVGANVLTF. The CDR3 coding sequence is TGTGCCAGCAGTCCTAGGGACCGAGTGGGGGCCAACGTCCTGACTTTC.

A remark on this clone: Relative to the germline gene, one junction end is altered; a read error may explain this. The J gene is TRBJ2-3, the V gene TRBV7-9; D perhaps matches TRBD1 (5 bases). The CDR3 spans 13 residues. The germline V gene has CDR1 SEHNR and CDR2 FQNEAQ (reference sequence). The CDR3 is CASSYEETATQYF. CDR3 nucleotides: TGTGCCAGCAGCTATGAGGAGACAGCTACGCAGTATTTT.

This chain joins TRBV4-1 and TRBJ2-6; no clear D. This CDR3 spans 14 amino acids. Trimming took off 4 bases at V and 2 bases at J, with 6 bases between the two ends. Looked up from germline, CDR1 is MGHRA and CDR2 is YSYEKL. CDR3 sequence (DNA): TGCGCCAGCAGCCCGGGCCCTGGGGCCAACGTCCTGACTTTC. Amino acids: CASSPGPGANVLTF.

A single count supports this clone. V gene TRBV7-2 combines with J gene TRBJ1-3; possibly TRBD1 for D (5 bases). CDR1 and CDR2 from the germline V gene are SGHTA and FQGNSA. Trimming pared 5 bases from V and 8 bases from J, leaving 13 bases between. This CDR3 spans 13 amino acids. The CDR3 DNA is TGTGCCAGCAGCCGGCCCTTGGGGGACACCATATATTTT. Translated: CASSRPLGDTIYF.

The J gene is TRBJ2-7, the V gene TRBV10-3; 11 bases line up with TRBD1. The CDR3 sequence is 15 residues long. Germline V gene data show CDR1 as ENHRY and CDR2 as SYGVKD. The trim removed 3 bases at V and 0 bases at J, leaving 1 base unmatched. The CDR3 protein is CAISDGTGGSYEQYF. DNA for the CDR3: TGTGCCATCAGTGATGGGACAGGGGGCTCCTACGAGCAGTACTTC.

The chain has TRBV5-1 and TRBJ2-7; D is possibly TRBD1 or TRBD2 (5 bases each). The germline V gene has CDR1 SGHRS and CDR2 YFSETQ. V was shortened by 0 bases and J by 0 bases, with 19 bases between the two germline ends. This CDR3 has 18 residues. The CDR3 here is CASSLGSMGRTDSYEQYF. CDR3 in DNA: TGCGCCAGCAGCTTGGGTAGTATGGGGCGGACTGACTCCTACGAGCAGTACTTC. Combining the CDR3 with reference TRBV5-1 and TRBJ2-7 gives the whole variable domain KAGVTQTPRYLIKTRGQQVTLSCSPISGHRSVSWYQQTPGQGLQFLFEYFSETQRNKGNFPGRFSGRQFSNSRSEMNVSTLELGDSALYLCASSLGSMGRTDSYEQYFGPGTRLTVT.

V gene TRBV5-1 combines with J gene TRBJ2-3; TRBD2 aligns across 8 bases. CDR3 length equals 18 residues. Germline V gene data show CDR1 as SGHRS and CDR2 as YFSETQ. V shed 2 bases and J 0 bases; nucleotides not matched to a gene: 11. CDR3 in amino acids: CASSFLPPRTSSTDTQYF. In DNA form, the CDR3 reads TGCGCCAGCAGCTTCCTACCACCCAGGACTAGCAGCACAGATACGCAGTATTTT.

Concerning this clone itself: Other DNA sequences from this sample encode an identical CDR3 as well. The V gene is TRBV5-1, the J gene TRBJ1-3; 7 nucleotides line up with TRBD1. This CDR3 contains 15 residues. V dropped 3 bases and J dropped 0; count of bases not matched to a gene: 3. Germline values: CDR1 SGHRS, CDR2 YFSETQ. CDR3 nucleotide sequence: TGCGCCAGCAGCTGGGACAGTCGCTCTGGAAACACCATATATTTT. Translating gives CASSWDSRSGNTIYF.

The rearrangement joins TRBV6-4 to TRBJ1-1; maybe TRBD1 (6 bases). Per the germline V gene, CDR1 is MRHNA and CDR2 is SNTAGT. V lost 7 bases and J lost 7, with 19 bases in between. The CDR3 covers 14 residues. The chain's CDR3 is CASTETGRGGEAFF. In DNA, the CDR3 is TGTGCCAGCACCGAAACTGGCAGGGGAGGTGAAGCTTTCTTT.

CDR3 sequence reads: CASSGRQKETQYF. CDR3 DNA sequence: TGTGCCAGCAGCGGTCGACAGAAAGAGACCCAGTACTTC. The chain has TRBV7-9 and TRBJ2-5; maybe TRBD1 (5 bases). V lost 5 bases and J 3 bases, leaving 10 bases between the germline ends. The CDR3 is made up of 13 amino acids. Germline V gene sequence: CDR1 SEHNR, CDR2 FQNEAQ (reference sequence).

The rearrangement uses TRBV6-5 and TRBJ1-1; D not certain. Germline V gives CDR1 MNHEY, CDR2 SVGAGI. CDR3 length: 14 residues. V was shortened by 2 bases and J by 2 bases, with 9 bases between the two germline ends. This CDR3 is CASSYGRINTEAFF. The CDR3 nucleotides are TGTGCCAGCAGTTACGGACGGATAAACACTGAAGCTTTCTTT.

This chain links TRBV29-1 with TRBJ1-2; no reliable D call. Germline CDR1 is SQVTM and CDR2 is ANQGSEA. Trimming removed 6 bases from V and 8 bases from J, with 13 bases in between. CDR3 size: 11 residues. Written as DNA, the CDR3 is TGCAGCGTCACGAAAGCGGGCGGCTACACCTTC. Encoded protein: CSVTKAGGYTF.

The chain combines TRBV27 with TRBJ2-1; no definite D call. Trimming pared 7 bases from V and 5 bases from J, leaving 15 bases between. The germline CDR1 and CDR2 sequences are MNHEY and SMNVEV (reference sequence). The CDR3 loop spans 14 amino acids. CDR3 sequence (DNA): TGTGCCAGCACCCCTGTGGAGACCAACAATGAGCAGTTCTTC. It specifies CASTPVETNNEQFF.

This sequence joins TRBV4-1 and TRBJ1-4, with no clear D. The V gene lost 6 bases and the J gene lost 6 bases, with 14 bases spanning the gap. Germline V gene data show CDR1 as MGHRA and CDR2 as YSYEKL. The CDR3 length is 14 residues. The CDR3 bases are TGCGCCAGCAGACCCTCCCCGGTGGATGAAAAACTGTTTTTT. This sequence encodes CASRPSPVDEKLFF.